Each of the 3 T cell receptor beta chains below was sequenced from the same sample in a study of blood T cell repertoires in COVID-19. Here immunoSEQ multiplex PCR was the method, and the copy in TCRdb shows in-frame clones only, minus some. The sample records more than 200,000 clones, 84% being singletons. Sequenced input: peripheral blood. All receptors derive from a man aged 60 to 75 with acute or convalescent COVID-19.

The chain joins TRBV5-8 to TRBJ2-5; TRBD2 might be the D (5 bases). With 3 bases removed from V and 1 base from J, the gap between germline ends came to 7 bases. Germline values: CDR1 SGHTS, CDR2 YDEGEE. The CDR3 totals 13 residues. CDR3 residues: CASSWGVQETQYF. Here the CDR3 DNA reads TGTGCCAGCAGCTGGGGAGTCCAAGAGACCCAGTACTTC.

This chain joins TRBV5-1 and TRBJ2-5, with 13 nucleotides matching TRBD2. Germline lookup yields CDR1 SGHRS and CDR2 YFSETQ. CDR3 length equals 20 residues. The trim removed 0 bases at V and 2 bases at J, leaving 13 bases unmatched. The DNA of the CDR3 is TGCGCCAGCAGCTTGGGTTCCTGGACTAGCGGGAGAGGGGCTCAAGAGACCCAGTACTTC. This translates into CASSLGSWTSGRGAQETQYF. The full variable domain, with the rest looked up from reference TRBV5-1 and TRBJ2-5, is KAGVTQTPRYLIKTRGQQVTLSCSPISGHRSVSWYQQTPGQGLQFLFEYFSETQRNKGNFPGRFSGRQFSNSRSEMNVSTLELGDSALYLCASSLGSWTSGRGAQETQYFGPGTRLLVL.

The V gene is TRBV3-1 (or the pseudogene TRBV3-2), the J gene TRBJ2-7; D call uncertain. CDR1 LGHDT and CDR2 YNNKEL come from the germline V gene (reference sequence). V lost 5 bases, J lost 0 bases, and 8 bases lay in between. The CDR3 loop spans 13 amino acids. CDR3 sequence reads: CASSFRSSYEQYF. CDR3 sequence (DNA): TGTGCCAGCAGCTTCCGTAGCTCCTACGAGCAGTACTTC.